This TCR beta chain is drawn from a study of T-cell memory formation after mild COVID-19. Trimming shortened V by 2 bases and J by 3 bases, and 11 bases separated the two germline ends. The CDR3 has 14 amino acids. Sample barcodes and UMIs were carried by the TCR alpha and TCR beta cDNA libraries that 5'RACE generated with constant-segment primers. MiXCR was run by TCRdb on the 5' RACE reads, yielding one entry per CDR3 protein. The table has roughly 300,000 distinct CDR3 sequences, 8% to 9% seen once. The V call is TRBV12-3 or TRBV12-4, the J call TRBJ2-7; D is ambiguous. The sample comprised PBMCs or a T cell subset sorted from them (not recorded which). This clonotype was sampled from a man between 18 and 35 years old who had mild COVID-19 (a few samples of this study predate the infection). Cell type and time point are not known. CDR3 loop: CASSLSRLNYEQYF. CDR3 sequence (DNA): TGTGCCAGCAGTTTATCGCGACTCAACTACGAGCAGTACTTC.